The following is a TCR beta chain sequence with its context. The antigen is undetermined. Generated by immunoSEQ multiplex PCR, the TCRdb table keeps only in-frame clones and is missing some. The table shows around 2.1 million clones, with just over 90% occurring only once. The data originate from a study of shared clonotypes between healthy human individuals. Study-level points and caveats: Naive CD4 clonotype sharing across a few donors was 4% to 5%.

The CDR3 is 14 residues long. CDR1 is MDHEN and CDR2 is SYDVKM in the germline V gene. The V end lost 6 bases, the J end lost 0 bases, and 11 bases lay between the germline ends. Naive CD8 populations comprised CD45RO-negative cells positively selected for CCR7, excluding terminally differentiated effector memory CD45RA+ cells. Sequenced: naive CD8+ T cells from PBMCs. This sequence joins TRBV28 and TRBJ1-1; D remains unclear. The clonotype comes from a young man in good health. Some clones in this sample may be carry-over from other donors' samples. The CDR3 coding sequence is TGTGCCAGCAGCCGCCCCCCTATGAACACTGAAGCTTTCTTT. This sequence encodes CASSRPPMNTEAFF.